These T cell receptor beta chains were read from a single sample in a study of beta chain features in type 1 diabetes. Here immunoSEQ multiplex PCR was the method, and the copy in TCRdb shows in-frame clones only, minus some. The repertoire has a few hundred thousand clones, 8.5% to 10% of them found once; the top ten carry over 0.45%. Sequenced input: central memory CD4+ T cells from blood. Every receptor here comes from a man aged 25 to 45 with type 1 diabetes. Each CDR3 is given with its conserved first and last residue. The order of the fields is D gene, CDR3 length, J gene, clone size, V gene, CDR3 DNA, CDR3 protein. A D gene is named only where the DNA matches it firmly. The listing skips clone size in some rows; elsewhere it reads once, few, many or a size class.

D: -; length: 15; J: TRBJ2-3; size: -; V: TRBV7-2; DNA: TGTGCCAGCAGCTTAAACGACCTATACACAGATACGCAGTATTTT; CDR3: CASSLNDLYTDTQYF
D: TRBD1; length: 14; J: TRBJ2-7; size: few; V: TRBV5-1; DNA: TGCGCCAGCAGTCGGGCAGGGGGCTACTACGAGCAGTACTTC; CDR3: CASSRAGGYYEQYF
D: -; length: 14; J: TRBJ1-1; size: -; V: TRBV6-6; DNA: TGTGCCAGCAGTACAGGGTTCGCGAACACTGAAGCTTTCTTT; CDR3: CASSTGFANTEAFF
D: TRBD2; length: 17; J: TRBJ2-2; size: -; V: TRBV5-1; DNA: TGCGCCAGCAGCCCCTTGACTAGCGGGAGGGCTTCCGGGGAGCTGTTTTTT; CDR3: CASSPLTSGRASGELFF
D: TRBD1; length: 15; J: TRBJ1-6; size: few; V: TRBV28; DNA: TGTGCCAGCAGCTACAGGGGTCGGAGAGATTCACCCCTCCACTTT; CDR3: CASSYRGRRDSPLHF
D: TRBD1; length: 13; J: TRBJ1-2; size: -; V: TRBV7-3; DNA: TGTGCCAGCAGCCAACAGGGGAGGTATGGCTACACCTTC; CDR3: CASSQQGRYGYTF
D: TRBD1; length: 18; J: TRBJ2-7; size: few; V: TRBV11-2; DNA: TGTGCCAGCAGCCGAATTTCCCGGGACAGGGGGCAGGACTACGAGCAGTACTTC; CDR3: CASSRISRDRGQDYEQYF
D: TRBD2; length: 15; J: TRBJ2-1; size: many; V: TRBV6-5; DNA: TGTGCCAGCAGTTGGTTGGGCGGGAGGAACAATGAGCAGTTCTTC; CDR3: CASSWLGGRNNEQFF
D: -; length: 15; J: TRBJ1-5; size: few; V: TRBV19; DNA: TGTGCCAGTAGTACCGGGACACTTAGCAATCAGCCCCAGCATTTT; CDR3: CASSTGTLSNQPQHF
D: -; length: 14; J: TRBJ2-7; size: -; V: TRBV14; DNA: TGTGCCAGCAGCCCTTATCAGGGAACCTACGAGCAGTACTTC; CDR3: CASSPYQGTYEQYF
D: -; length: 13; J: TRBJ1-6; size: -; V: TRBV30; DNA: TGTGCCTGGAGTAAAGGGTATAATTCACCCCTCCACTTT; CDR3: CAWSKGYNSPLHF
D: -; length: 13; J: TRBJ1-1; size: few; V: TRBV19; DNA: TGTGCCAGTAGTATACGAAGGGGCGGCGGGACTTTCTTT; CDR3: CASSIRRGGGTFF
D: -; length: 12; J: TRBJ2-7; size: -; V: TRBV6-5; DNA: TGTGCCAGCAGTCCCCGACGGGAGGAGCAGTACTTC; CDR3: CASSPRREEQYF
D: -; length: 13; J: TRBJ2-7; size: -; V: TRBV28; DNA: TGTGCCAGCAGTTTAATTGTAGTTTACGAGCAGTACTTC; CDR3: CASSLIVVYEQYF
D: -; length: 13; J: TRBJ2-7; size: -; V: TRBV5-6; DNA: TGTGCCAGCAGCCCGACGGATTCCTACGAGCAGTACTTC; CDR3: CASSPTDSYEQYF
D: -; length: 16; J: TRBJ1-2; size: few; V: TRBV7-9; DNA: TGTGCCAGCAGCTATAACACAGGGATGAAGTCCTATGGCTACACCTTC; CDR3: CASSYNTGMKSYGYTF
D: -; length: 14; J: TRBJ2-3; size: -; V: TRBV10-3; DNA: TGTGCCAGCAGTTACTCGGATAGCGGCACTACGCAGTATTTT; CDR3: CASSYSDSGTTQYF
D: -; length: 11; J: TRBJ2-3; size: -; V: TRBV20-1; DNA: TGCAGTGCTACGGGGCCTATACATCAGTATTTT; CDR3: CSATGPIHQYF
D: TRBD2; length: 14; J: TRBJ2-3; size: once; V: TRBV5-8; DNA: TGTGCCAGCAGCTTGGGGACTAGCCTGAATACGCAGTATTTT; CDR3: CASSLGTSLNTQYF
D: TRBD2; length: 17; J: TRBJ2-5; size: -; V: TRBV5-4; DNA: TGTGCCAGCAGCCTACGGGGGACTAGCGGGCCTCAAGAGACCCAGTACTTC; CDR3: CASSLRGTSGPQETQYF
D: -; length: 16; J: TRBJ2-1; size: -; V: TRBV5-1; DNA: TGCGCCACCCAAGGGCTCCCCAGGGGAACTGGGAATGAGCAGTTCTTC; CDR3: CATQGLPRGTGNEQFF
D: TRBD1; length: 14; J: TRBJ2-7; size: few; V: TRBV28; DNA: TGTGCCAGCAGTCCGCAACAGGGGGTCCACGAGCAGTACTTC; CDR3: CASSPQQGVHEQYF
D: -; length: 14; J: TRBJ2-1; size: few; V: TRBV7-2; DNA: TGTGCCAGCAGCTCCGGGGGTCTAGGCAATGAGCAGTTCTTC; CDR3: CASSSGGLGNEQFF
D: -; length: 13; J: TRBJ2-7; size: many; V: TRBV14; DNA: TGTGCCAGCAGCCCACGGACAGTTGCCGAGCAGTACTTC; CDR3: CASSPRTVAEQYF
D: TRBD2; length: 15; J: TRBJ2-1; size: few; V: TRBV9; DNA: TGTGCCAGCAGCGCGGGACTAGCGGGAGACAATGAGCAGTTCTTC; CDR3: CASSAGLAGDNEQFF
D: TRBD1; length: 14; J: TRBJ1-1; size: -; V: TRBV7-2; DNA: TGTGCCAGCAGCTCAGGACAGGGGAACACTGAAGCTTTCTTT; CDR3: CASSSGQGNTEAFF
D: TRBD1; length: 17; J: TRBJ2-2; size: -; V: TRBV7-2; DNA: TGTGCCAGCAGCTTTTCTGGGACAGGGGATAGAGCCGGGGAGCTGTTTTTT; CDR3: CASSFSGTGDRAGELFF
D: -; length: 11; J: TRBJ1-1; size: few; V: TRBV29-1; DNA: TGCAGCGTTGCAGGACCCAATGAAGCTTTCTTT; CDR3: CSVAGPNEAFF
D: -; length: 15; J: TRBJ1-5; size: few; V: TRBV7-2; DNA: TGTGCCAGCAGCGTACAGGGACGGCCCAATCAGCCCCAGCATTTT; CDR3: CASSVQGRPNQPQHF
D: -; length: 13; J: TRBJ1-1; size: few; V: TRBV7-2; DNA: TGTGCCAGCAGCTTAGCCCAGGAGACTGAAGCTTTCTTT; CDR3: CASSLAQETEAFF
D: TRBD2; length: 15; J: TRBJ2-5; size: few; V: TRBV19; DNA: TGTGCCAGTACCCCAGCGGGAGGTAACCAAGAGACCCAGTACTTC; CDR3: CASTPAGGNQETQYF
D: -; length: 15; J: TRBJ1-3; size: few; V: TRBV2; DNA: TGTGCCAGCAGTGATTTCCCGGGGCTTGGAAACACCATATATTTT; CDR3: CASSDFPGLGNTIYF
D: -; length: 12; J: TRBJ2-1; size: -; V: TRBV11-1; DNA: TGTGCCAGCAGCCGTTTGTACAATGAGCAGTTCTTC; CDR3: CASSRLYNEQFF
D: -; length: 15; J: TRBJ2-3; size: -; V: TRBV4-3; DNA: TGCGCCAGCAGCCAAGAGGGCAGGTACACAGATACGCAGTATTTT; CDR3: CASSQEGRYTDTQYF
D: -; length: 15; J: TRBJ1-4; size: few; V: TRBV5-4; DNA: TGTGCCAGCAGCCCAGCCGCCACAACTAATGAAAAACTGTTTTTT; CDR3: CASSPAATTNEKLFF
D: -; length: 13; J: TRBJ1-1; size: many; V: TRBV27; DNA: TGTGCCAGCAGCCACGTGGAGGGGACTGAAGCTTTCTTT; CDR3: CASSHVEGTEAFF
D: -; length: 11; J: TRBJ1-4; size: few; V: TRBV6-1; DNA: TGTGCCAGCAGTCCAGGGAGCGCACTGTTTTTT; CDR3: CASSPGSALFF
D: -; length: 12; J: TRBJ2-7; size: few; V: TRBV28; DNA: TGTGCCACCGAGCGGGTAGCCTACGAGCAGTACTTC; CDR3: CATERVAYEQYF
D: -; length: 15; J: TRBJ2-3; size: few; V: TRBV29-1; DNA: TGCAGCGTTATCTGGCTCGGGACTAGCACAGATACGCAGTATTTT; CDR3: CSVIWLGTSTDTQYF
D: -; length: 15; J: TRBJ1-5; size: -; V: TRBV6-5; DNA: TGTGCCAGCAGTTACTCGGGCAGCGTCAATCAGCCCCAGCATTTT; CDR3: CASSYSGSVNQPQHF
D: TRBD2; length: 15; J: TRBJ2-1; size: few; V: TRBV4-1; DNA: TGCGCCAGCAGCCAAGAGAGGGAGCGGGGGGCTCAAATGGTCTTC; CDR3: CASSQERERGAQMVF
D: TRBD2; length: 18; J: TRBJ2-3; size: many; V: TRBV7-2; DNA: TGTGCCAGCAGCTTAGAGATGGGCGGACTAGGTGTCGCAGATACGCAGTATTTT; CDR3: CASSLEMGGLGVADTQYF
D: -; length: 13; J: TRBJ1-5; size: -; V: TRBV11-2; DNA: TGTGCCAGCAGCTTCAGGGATAATCAGCCCCAGCATTTT; CDR3: CASSFRDNQPQHF
D: TRBD1; length: 14; J: TRBJ1-2; size: -; V: TRBV28; DNA: TGTGCCAGCAGCCCGGGGACAGGGGTCAAAGGCTACACCTTC; CDR3: CASSPGTGVKGYTF
D: TRBD2; length: 17; J: TRBJ2-3; size: few; V: TRBV11-2; DNA: TGTGCCAGCAGCTTATTCCTAGCGGGAGTCGGAACAGATACGCAGTATTTT; CDR3: CASSLFLAGVGTDTQYF